These 23 T cell receptor beta chains originate from one sample sequenced in a study of vaccination effects on CD4 cells after COVID-19. Only in-frame clones appear in the TCRdb table, and some are missing; sequencing was by immunoSEQ multiplex PCR. The sample has tens of thousands of clones, roughly two thirds seen once. No antigens are known for them. Ahead of sequencing, the ViraFEST assay grew antigen-specific CD4+ T cells using viral peptide pools. Subsequent to less than twelve days of culture, CD4+ T cells were isolated. Either the BNT162b2 or mRNA-1273 vaccine was given to participants in two doses. Sequenced material: CD4+ T cells from PBMCs cultured with HCoV-229E spike peptides, taken after COVID-19 vaccination. The source is a human donor who received a COVID-19 vaccine.

V and J are TRBV5-1 and TRBJ1-3, with 8 bases lining up with TRBD1. Germline CDR1 is SGHRS and CDR2 is YFSETQ. This CDR3 spans 14 amino acids. The V segment lost 3 bases and the J segment 4 bases; nucleotides outside the gene matches: 3. The CDR3 reads CASSSGTGGNTIYF. CDR3 DNA: TGCGCCAGCAGCTCGGGGACAGGAGGAAACACCATATATTTT.

This clone was observed a single time. The CDR3 DNA reads TGTGCCAGCAGCTTTTCCGGGACACGTGGAAACACCATATATTTT. This codes for CASSFSGTRGNTIYF. The chain employs TRBV7-2 and TRBJ1-3, with D possibly TRBD1 on 6 matching bases. This CDR3 region has 15 residues. Germline values: CDR1 SGHTA, CDR2 FQGNSA. The V end lost 3 bases, the J end lost 3 bases, and 12 bases lay between the germline ends.

The chain joins TRBV19 to TRBJ1-1, with D uncertain. Trimming stripped 5 bases from V and 6 bases from J, with 10 bases between. The CDR3 contains 12 residues. Germline CDR1 LNHDA, CDR2 SQIVND (reference sequence). The CDR3 nucleotides are TGTGCCAGTAGTTTCCATAGCTCTGAAGCTTTCTTT. Encoded protein: CASSFHSSEAFF.

V gene TRBV20-1 combines with J gene TRBJ2-1; D may be TRBD1 or TRBD2 (5 bases each). The CDR3 covers 11 residues. Germline CDR1 and CDR2: DFQATT and SNEGSKA (reference sequence). V lost 3 bases, J lost 9 bases, and 9 bases lay in between. As DNA, the CDR3 is TGCAGTGCTAGTGACGGGACTGAGCAGTTCTTC. Its protein product is CSASDGTEQFF.

V usage is TRBV5-1 and J usage is TRBJ2-1, with 7 bases matching TRBD1. Germline-derived CDR1 and CDR2 are SGHRS and YFSETQ. This CDR3 region has 15 residues. Losses at the gene ends were 5 bases for V and 0 bases for J; bases not matched to a gene: 5. The CDR3 DNA is TGCGCCAGCAGATTGCCAGGGGGCTCCTACAATGAGCAGTTCTTC. It translates to CASRLPGGSYNEQFF.

This chain joins TRBV4-1 and TRBJ1-5; D gene unclear. The V end lost 1 base, the J end lost 2 bases, and 12 bases lay between the germline ends. Per germline, CDR1 MGHRA and CDR2 YSYEKL. The CDR3 has 16 residues. Here the CDR3 reads CASSQGGSRGNQPQHF. CDR3 DNA sequence: TGCGCCAGCAGCCAAGGGGGTTCTAGAGGCAATCAGCCCCAGCATTTT.

V gene TRBV28 combines with J gene TRBJ1-2, with 8 nucleotides matching TRBD1. Unmatched junction bases numbered 2, after V lost 5 bases and J lost 6 bases. CDR1 and CDR2 from the germline V gene are MDHEN and SYDVKM. The CDR3 is made up of 12 amino acids. The DNA of the CDR3 is TGTGCCAGCAGTGGACAGGGTCATGGCTACACCTTC. This codes for CASSGQGHGYTF.

The chain uses TRBV3-1 (or the pseudogene TRBV3-2) and TRBJ2-2; no firm D call. This CDR3 region has 16 residues. V dropped 0 bases and J dropped 3 bases, with 11 bases sitting between them. Germline values: CDR1 LGHDT, CDR2 YNNKEL (reference sequence). The CDR3 DNA sequence: TGTGCCAGCAGCCAAGATCCAACTACCTACACCGGGGAGCTGTTTTTT. It codes for CASSQDPTTYTGELFF.

The V gene is TRBV10-3, the J gene TRBJ2-1; D assignment may be TRBD1 or TRBD2 (6 bases each). The V end lost 3 bases, the J end lost 3 bases, and 12 bases lay between the germline ends. The length of the CDR3 is 15 residues. Germline V gives CDR1 ENHRY, CDR2 SYGVKD. The DNA of the CDR3 is TGTGCCATCAGTGAAGGGGGGTACGACTACAATGAGCAGTTCTTC. Residues: CAISEGGYDYNEQFF.

This clone was seen a few times. CDR3 loop: CASSSTAYNEQFF. CDR3 sequence (DNA): TGTGCCAGCTCATCGACAGCTTACAATGAGCAGTTCTTC. This chain links TRBV18 with TRBJ2-1; D possibly corresponds to TRBD1 (5 bases). The germline V gene encodes CDR1 KGHSH and CDR2 LQKENI. Deletions cut 5 bases from V and 4 bases from J, with 9 bases between. The CDR3 is 13 residues long. The entire variable domain, with the rest obtained from reference TRBV18 and TRBJ2-1, is as follows: NAGVMQNPRHLVRRRGQEARLRCSPMKGHSHVYWYRQLPEEGLKFMVYLQKENIIDESGMPKERFSAEFPKEGPSILRIQQVVRGDSAAYFCASSSTAYNEQFFGPGTRLTVL.

This clone was picked up a small number of times. The chain recombines TRBV29-1 with TRBJ2-1; D gene unclear. This CDR3 is built from 11 residues. CDR1 SQVTM and CDR2 ANQGSEA come from the germline V gene. V lost 6 bases and J 10 bases, leaving 13 bases between the germline ends. Here the CDR3 DNA reads TGCAGCGTACTCTTAACGGTGGAGCAGTTCTTC. Its translation is CSVLLTVEQFF.

The rearrangement links TRBV5-1 to TRBJ2-2; TRBD1 agrees at 9 bases. This CDR3 has 16 amino acids. Germline V gives CDR1 SGHRS, CDR2 YFSETQ. V was clipped by 2 bases and J by 5 bases; unmatched bases: 7. DNA of the CDR3: TGCGCCAGCAGCTTTTTGGACAGGGGACGGACCGGGGAGCTGTTTTTT. As protein: CASSFLDRGRTGELFF.

The chain recombines TRBV7-7 with TRBJ2-5; possibly TRBD1 for D (7 bases). The CDR3 length is 16 residues. The germline CDR1 and CDR2 sequences are SSHAT and FNYEAQ (reference sequence). V lost 5 bases and J 5 bases, leaving 21 bases between the germline ends. CDR3 residues: CASSPRTGGGGETQYF. CDR3 in DNA: TGTGCCAGCAGCCCGCGGACAGGCGGCGGAGGGGAGACCCAGTACTTC. Using reference TRBV7-7 and TRBJ2-5 for the parts outside the CDR3, the full variable domain is GAGVSQSPRYKVTKRGQDVTLRCDPISSHATLYWYQQALGQGPEFLTYFNYEAQPDKSGLPSDRFSAERPEGSISTLTIQRTEQRDSAMYRCASSPRTGGGGETQYFGPGTRLLVL.

The J gene is TRBJ1-1, the V gene TRBV5-1; a weak D match, TRBD1 (6 bases). The CDR3 consists of 16 residues. The V and J ends lost 5 bases and 0 bases respectively, with 17 bases between them. The germline V gene has CDR1 SGHRS and CDR2 YFSETQ. The CDR3 loop is CASRRRDIQMNTEAFF. Here the CDR3 DNA reads TGCGCCAGCAGGAGGAGGGACATTCAGATGAACACTGAAGCTTTCTTT.

This chain joins TRBV5-1 and TRBJ1-1; no clear D. Germline V gene data show CDR1 as SGHRS and CDR2 as YFSETQ. Between the trimmed V and J ends, which lost 5 bases and 6 bases, there was a span of 17 bases. The CDR3 covers 14 residues. CDR3 protein: CASRPERNRAEAFF. CDR3 bases: TGCGCCAGCAGACCAGAAAGAAATCGCGCTGAAGCTTTCTTT.

The chain employs TRBV29-1 and TRBJ1-2; no clear D gene. Looked up from germline, CDR1 is SQVTM and CDR2 is ANQGSEA. V lost 5 bases and J 4 bases, leaving 17 bases between the germline ends. The CDR3 runs 14 residues. This CDR3 is CSVQGSGRPYGYTF. The CDR3 DNA is TGCAGCGTTCAAGGTAGTGGCAGACCCTATGGCTACACCTTC.

The chain couples TRBV18 to TRBJ1-2; 8 nucleotides match TRBD1. Unmatched junction bases numbered 3, after V lost 4 bases and J lost 2 bases. Germline V lookup: CDR1 KGHSH, CDR2 LQKENI. CDR3 length equals 14 residues. In DNA, the CDR3 is TGTGCCAGCTCACGACAGGGGAGCAACTATGGCTACACCTTC. Its protein is CASSRQGSNYGYTF.

The chain employs TRBV23-1 and TRBJ1-1; D gene unclear. TRBV23-1 is marked as an open reading frame, function uncertain. V was trimmed by 3 bases and J by 3 bases, leaving 8 bases between them. The CDR3 length is 13 residues. DNA for the CDR3: TGCGCCAGCAGTCAGGGAGATTACACTGAAGCTTTCTTT. It encodes CASSQGDYTEAFF.

This chain's CDR3 is CASSISIFGGTEPNYEQYF. CDR3 coding DNA: TGTGCCAGTAGTATATCAATCTTTGGGGGGACAGAACCAAACTACGAGCAGTACTTC. The chain combines TRBV19 with TRBJ2-7, with TRBD1 as a possible D gene (7 bases). This CDR3 is built from 19 residues. Trimming shortened V by 2 bases and J by 3 bases, and 26 bases separated the two germline ends. The germline V gene has CDR1 LNHDA and CDR2 SQIVND (reference sequence).

This clone came up a few times. The chain recombines TRBV3-1 (or the pseudogene TRBV3-2) with TRBJ2-7; D is perhaps TRBD2 (6 bases). CDR1 is LGHDT and CDR2 is YNNKEL in the germline V gene (reference sequence). The CDR3 is 14 amino acids. The V end was cut by 4 bases, the J end by 3 bases, with 13 bases between. CDR3 amino acids: CASSPGTPNYEQYF. As DNA, the CDR3 is TGTGCCAGCAGCCCCGGGACTCCAAACTACGAGCAGTACTTC.

The V call is TRBV5-1, the J call TRBJ1-1; TRBD1 matches at 7 bases. The CDR3 contains 13 residues. With V trimmed by 4 bases and J by 4 bases, 4 bases remained unmatched. Germline CDR1 and CDR2: SGHRS and YFSETQ. CDR3 DNA sequence: TGCGCCAGCAGCCCCGGGACAGCCACTGAAGCTTTCTTT. Its translation: CASSPGTATEAFF. Full variable domain (outside the CDR3, taken from reference TRBV5-1 and TRBJ1-1): KAGVTQTPRYLIKTRGQQVTLSCSPISGHRSVSWYQQTPGQGLQFLFEYFSETQRNKGNFPGRFSGRQFSNSRSEMNVSTLELGDSALYLCASSPGTATEAFFGQGTRLTVV.

The CDR3 DNA reads TGTGCCAGCAGTTACCCAAAGAACGGACGGGACCGCGGCTACACCTTC. Protein sequence: CASSYPKNGRDRGYTF. The chain carries TRBV6-5 and TRBJ1-2, with D perhaps matching TRBD1 (5 bases). Germline V gene sequence: CDR1 MNHEY, CDR2 SVGAGI. The CDR3 loop spans 16 amino acids. V lost 2 bases to trimming and J lost 8 bases, with 21 bases between them.

The sample holds a few counts of this clone. The rearrangement uses TRBV4-2 and TRBJ1-4, with TRBD1 identical over 8 bases. The CDR3 covers 15 residues. The germline V gene has CDR1 LGHNA and CDR2 YNFKEQ. V shed 1 base, J shed 7 bases, and the junction held 5 bases outside the gene matches. The CDR3 DNA reads as TGTGCCAGCAGCCAAGGGGAGACAGGGGCTGAAAAACTGTTTTTT. Its protein product is CASSQGETGAEKLFF.